One sample yielded the 30 T cell receptor beta chains listed below, sequenced in a study of blood T cell repertoires in COVID-19. Measured with immunoSEQ multiplex PCR; TCRdb has only the in-frame clones, and not every one. The repertoire consists of roughly 110,000 clones, with about three quarters occurring once and the leading ten covering roughly 6.2%. Specimen: peripheral blood. All receptors come from a man older than 75 with COVID-19, enrolled during active disease.

This clone has just a few counts. CDR3 protein: CASSFQGAPNEKLFF. CDR3 bases: TGTGCCAGCAGTTTTCAGGGGGCCCCTAATGAAAAACTGTTTTTT. The V call is TRBV27, the J call TRBJ1-4; 8 bases map to TRBD1. The CDR3 covers 15 residues. CDR1 is MNHEY and CDR2 is SMNVEV in the germline V gene (reference sequence). J was trimmed by 3 bases and V by 3 bases; bases with no gene match: 3.

The V call is TRBV5-1, the J call TRBJ2-7; TRBD2 matches at 13 bases. From germline, CDR1 is SGHRS and CDR2 YFSETQ. Unmatched junction bases numbered 2, after V lost 0 bases and J lost 5 bases. The CDR3 runs 15 residues. The CDR3 protein is CASSLVGLAGDEQYF. Here the CDR3 DNA reads TGCGCCAGCAGCTTGGTTGGACTAGCGGGAGACGAGCAGTACTTC.

The chain combines TRBV30 with TRBJ1-6; perhaps TRBD1 as D (5 bases). CDR1 and CDR2 from the germline V gene are GTSNPN and SVGIG (reference sequence). This CDR3 is 18 amino acids long. The ends were cut back, 4 bases at V and 7 bases at J, with 26 bases in the middle. CDR3 region: CAWTKYAAQAARNSPLHF. CDR3 sequence (DNA): TGTGCCTGGACAAAGTACGCAGCACAGGCCGCCCGAAATTCACCCCTCCACTTT.

This chain links TRBV4-3 with TRBJ2-1; 10 bases align to TRBD2. The CDR3 is 14 residues long. Per the germline V gene, CDR1 is LGHNA and CDR2 is YSLEER. With V trimmed by 4 bases and J by 4 bases, 1 base remained unmatched. The CDR3: CASSPGLAYNEQFF. CDR3 in DNA: TGCGCCAGCAGCCCGGGACTAGCGTACAATGAGCAGTTCTTC.

The chain joins TRBV9 to TRBJ2-3; 11 bases agree with TRBD2. Trimming took 3 bases from V and 3 from J; bases not matched to a gene: 6. CDR3 length: 16 residues. Per germline, CDR1 SGDLS and CDR2 YYNGEE. CDR3 sequence reads: CASSALTSGSTDTQYF. CDR3 nucleotide sequence: TGTGCCAGCAGCGCCCTTACTAGCGGGAGTACAGATACGCAGTATTTT.

The sample holds many counts of this clone. The chain couples TRBV6-5 to TRBJ2-2; TRBD2 is a possible D gene (5 bases). V dropped 0 bases and J dropped 4 bases, with 9 bases sitting between them. This CDR3 spans 15 amino acids. The germline V gene has CDR1 MNHEY and CDR2 SVGAGI. For the CDR3, the DNA is TGTGCCAGCAGTTACTCGGGTGGAGGCACCGGGGAGCTGTTTTTT. This gives the protein CASSYSGGGTGELFF.

The chain recombines TRBV7-9 with TRBJ2-4; TRBD1 aligns across 7 bases. From germline, CDR1 is SEHNR and CDR2 FQNEAQ (reference sequence). V dropped 4 bases and J dropped 0; count of bases not matched to a gene: 6. The CDR3 contains 16 residues. In DNA, the CDR3 is TGTGCCAGCAGCTCAGGGGGTTCAGGAGCCAAAAACATTCAGTACTTC. Residues: CASSSGGSGAKNIQYF.

The V call is TRBV5-1, the J call TRBJ2-3; D possibly corresponds to TRBD2 (6 bases). The germline V and J ends were trimmed by 0 bases and 3 bases, with 11 bases remaining between them. The CDR3 spans 15 residues. Germline V gene sequence: CDR1 SGHRS, CDR2 YFSETQ. The CDR3 coding sequence is TGCGCCAGCAGCTTGGCCCCAGGGAGGACAGATACGCAGTATTTT. This encodes CASSLAPGRTDTQYF.

This chain uses TRBV7-3 with TRBJ2-3; perhaps TRBD2 as D (6 bases). The V gene's germline CDR1 is SGHTA and CDR2 FQGTGA. Between the trimmed V and J ends, which lost 3 bases and 2 bases, there was a span of 9 bases. This CDR3 has 14 amino acids. CDR3 in amino acids: CASSFGTYTDTQYF. The CDR3 DNA reads TGTGCCAGCAGCTTTGGGACTTACACAGATACGCAGTATTTT.

V gene TRBV29-1 combines with J gene TRBJ1-2; TRBD1 agrees at 8 bases. Germline loops: CDR1 SQVTM, CDR2 ANQGSEA. The CDR3 spans 12 residues. J lost 8 bases, V lost 6 bases, and 8 bases had no gene match. The CDR3 here is CSVDDRGGGYTF. The CDR3 DNA is TGCAGCGTCGATGACAGGGGAGGAGGCTACACCTTC.

This clone was recorded at least ten times. Sequence at one end of the junction differs from germline and may be a read error. The chain carries TRBV7-7 and TRBJ2-5; 9 bases agree with TRBD2. CDR1 is SSHAT, CDR2 FNYEAQ, per germline (reference sequence). CDR3 length: 15 amino acids. The CDR3 reads CASSSEAGGFETQYF. In DNA, the CDR3 is TGTGCTAGCAGTTCTGAAGCGGGAGGATTTGAGACCCAGTACTTC.

This clone was counted between two and nine times. CDR3 DNA: TGTGCCAGCAGTCCCGGACAGGGGCGGTACGAGCAGTACTTC. It yields the protein CASSPGQGRYEQYF. The chain is built from TRBV27 and TRBJ2-7; the match to TRBD1 covers 9 bases. CDR1 and CDR2 (germline): MNHEY, SMNVEV (reference sequence). J lost 4 bases, V lost 5 bases, and 6 bases had no gene match. This CDR3 has 14 amino acids.

This clone was seen a few times. J is TRBJ1-5 and V is TRBV2; D remains ambiguous. Looked up from germline, CDR1 is SNHLY and CDR2 is FYNNEI. This CDR3 spans 14 amino acids. Between the trimmed V and J ends, which lost 2 bases and 2 bases, there was a span of 7 bases. The CDR3 sequence: CASSERVGNQPQHF. The CDR3 DNA follows: TGTGCCAGCAGTGAAAGAGTTGGCAATCAGCCCCAGCATTTT.

This clone was observed a few times. The chain links TRBV6-1 to TRBJ1-2; no clear D gene. The CDR3 totals 14 residues. Germline CDR1 and CDR2: MNHNS and SASEGT. V lost 2 bases and J lost 4, with 11 bases in between. In DNA form, the CDR3 reads TGTGCCAGCAGTGAACTCGGTTTTGGCTATGGCTACACCTTC. Translation gives CASSELGFGYGYTF.

This chain links TRBV4-1 with TRBJ2-7, with 7 bases identical to TRBD1. Germline lookup yields CDR1 MGHRA and CDR2 YSYEKL. V lost 1 base, J lost 3 bases, and 6 bases stayed unmatched. The CDR3 spans 15 residues. Here the CDR3 reads CASSQAPTGNYEQYF. The CDR3 nucleotides are TGCGCCAGCAGCCAAGCCCCGACAGGGAACTACGAGCAGTACTTC.

As concerns this clone: A junction boundary mismatches the germline segment, possibly from a read error. This chain links TRBV7-3 with TRBJ2-1, with D tentatively TRBD1 (6 bases). The CDR3 extends over 15 amino acids. CDR1 and CDR2 from the germline V gene are SGHTA and FQGTGA. The CDR3 loop reads CASRLTGSGTNEQFF. The CDR3 region has the DNA TGTGCCAGCAGGTTAACAGGGTCGGGAACGAATGAGCAGTTCTTC.

This clone was seen a few times. The CDR3 is CASTRTGVREKLFF. CDR3 DNA: TGTGCCAGCACTAGGACAGGGGTAAGGGAAAAACTGTTTTTT. This chain connects TRBV28 to TRBJ1-4; 9 bases are shared with TRBD1. The V gene's germline CDR1 is MDHEN and CDR2 SYDVKM. V dropped 7 bases and J dropped 8; count of bases not matched to a gene: 8. The CDR3 extends over 14 amino acids.

This clone came up a few times. The chain couples TRBV13 to TRBJ2-1, with 8 bases lining up with TRBD2. Germline CDR1 and CDR2: PRHDT and FYEKMQ (reference sequence). The CDR3 is 14 amino acids. The V gene end was trimmed by 1 base and the J gene end by 6 bases; junction bases not matched to a gene: 2. The CDR3 nucleotides read TGTGCCAGCAGCTTAGTGGCGGGAGGCAATGAGCAGTTCTTC. It yields the protein CASSLVAGGNEQFF.

J is TRBJ2-1 and V is TRBV14; 12 nucleotides line up with TRBD2. Germline loops: CDR1 SGHDN, CDR2 FVKESK. The junction had 15 bases not matched to a gene; V was cut back by 4 bases and J by 2 bases. This CDR3 comprises 20 residues. The CDR3 region has the DNA TGTGCCAGCAGCCCGATAGCGGCCCTAGCGGGAGGGAGGACCTACAATGAGCAGTTCTTC. Translation: CASSPIAALAGGRTYNEQFF.

This chain uses TRBV18 with TRBJ2-7; D may be TRBD2 (5 bases). Per germline, CDR1 KGHSH and CDR2 LQKENI. This CDR3 region has 13 residues. Between the trimmed V and J ends, which lost 6 bases and 3 bases, there was a span of 12 bases. The CDR3 region is CASSGSGNYEQYF. CDR3 DNA: TGTGCCAGCTCCGGCTCGGGGAACTACGAGCAGTACTTC. Supplemented by reference TRBV18 and TRBJ2-7, the full variable domain reads NAGVMQNPRHLVRRRGQEARLRCSPMKGHSHVYWYRQLPEEGLKFMVYLQKENIIDESGMPKERFSAEFPKEGPSILRIQQVVRGDSAAYFCASSGSGNYEQYFGPGTRLTVT.

The J gene is TRBJ2-1, the V gene TRBV9; D is possibly TRBD2 (5 bases). Germline V lookup: CDR1 SGDLS, CDR2 YYNGEE. The CDR3 extends over 14 amino acids. The V end lost 7 bases, the J end lost 0 bases, and 11 bases lay between the germline ends. For the CDR3, the DNA is TGTGCCAGCGGAACGGGGAGCTCCTACAATGAGCAGTTCTTC. The encoded protein is CASGTGSSYNEQFF. Based on the CDR3 plus reference TRBV9 and TRBJ2-1, the full variable domain is DSGVTQTPKHLITATGQRVTLRCSPRSGDLSVYWYQQSLDQGLQFLIQYYNGEERAKGNILERFSAQQFPDLHSELNLSSLELGDSALYFCASGTGSSYNEQFFGPGTRLTVL.

V is TRBV30 and J is TRBJ1-2; a possible D gene is TRBD1 (6 bases). Germline CDR1 is GTSNPN and CDR2 is SVGIG (reference sequence). CDR3 length: 12 amino acids. V gave up 4 bases and J gave up 3 bases, with 9 bases separating them. The CDR3 loop is CAWTGADYGYTF. In nucleotides, the CDR3 is TGTGCCTGGACAGGGGCAGACTATGGCTACACCTTC.

The V call is TRBV4-1, the J call TRBJ2-3; 7 bases are a match to TRBD1. The CDR3 is 15 amino acids. V shed 7 bases and J 2 bases; nucleotides not matched to a gene: 9. CDR1 is MGHRA and CDR2 is YSYEKL in the germline V gene. DNA of the CDR3: TGCGCCAGCACCTCGTATACAGGGGTCACAGATACGCAGTATTTT. This sequence encodes CASTSYTGVTDTQYF.

The chain employs TRBV7-8 and TRBJ2-7; 10 positions agree with TRBD2. V lost 2 bases to trimming and J lost 1 base; unmatched junction nucleotides: 2. This CDR3 has 15 residues. Germline V gene data show CDR1 as SGHVS and CDR2 as FQNEAQ. CDR3 coding DNA: TGTGCCAGCAGCTTACAAGCGGGAGGGTCCTACGAGCAGTACTTC. Translated, it gives CASSLQAGGSYEQYF.

The J gene is TRBJ1-1, the V gene TRBV18; 11 nucleotides line up with TRBD1. V dropped 2 bases and J dropped 5; count of bases not matched to a gene: 10. This CDR3 is built from 17 residues. CDR1 is KGHSH and CDR2 is LQKENI in the germline V gene. CDR3 nucleotide sequence: TGTGCCAGCTCACCAAGACCGGGACAGGGGGAAGGGACTGAAGCTTTCTTT. This codes for CASSPRPGQGEGTEAFF.

The CDR3 reads CASSSGTESSRQYF. The CDR3 coding sequence is TGTGCCAGCAGCTCCGGGACAGAGAGTAGTAGGCAGTACTTC. The J gene is TRBJ2-7, the V gene TRBV6-5; the match to TRBD1 covers 7 bases. Germline loops: CDR1 MNHEY, CDR2 SVGAGI. Losses at the gene ends were 6 bases for V and 9 bases for J; bases not matched to a gene: 14. This CDR3 has 14 residues.

This clone came up a few times. The chain links TRBV7-8 to TRBJ2-5, with 8 positions matching TRBD2. Per the germline V gene, CDR1 is SGHVS and CDR2 is FQNEAQ. The CDR3 totals 17 residues. V gave up 5 bases and J gave up 0 bases; unmatched junction bases: 11. This CDR3 reads CASSRAGGRANQETQYF. The CDR3 coding sequence is TGTGCCAGCAGCAGGGCGGGGGGAAGGGCGAACCAAGAGACCCAGTACTTC. Full variable domain (missing parts from reference TRBV7-8 and TRBJ2-5): GAGVSQSPRYKVAKRGQDVALRCDPISGHVSLFWYQQALGQGPEFLTYFQNEAQLDKSGLPSDRFFAERPEGSVSTLKIQRTQQEDSAVYLCASSRAGGRANQETQYFGPGTRLLVL.

This chain links TRBV24-1 with TRBJ2-2; D ambiguous. Trimming left V 3 bases short and J 3 bases short, with 7 bases between. CDR1 and CDR2 (germline): KGHDR, SFDVKD. This CDR3 region has 14 residues. The CDR3 region is CATSDRVDTGELFF. The CDR3 nucleotides read TGTGCCACCAGTGATCGGGTGGACACCGGGGAGCTGTTTTTT.

The chain employs TRBV6-5 and TRBJ2-3; possibly TRBD1 for D (6 bases). The CDR3 length is 15 residues. Germline V gene sequence: CDR1 MNHEY, CDR2 SVGAGI. The V gene lost 2 bases and the J gene lost 3 bases, with 12 bases spanning the gap. The CDR3 DNA is TGTGCCAGCAGTTACCAACAGGGTTGGACAGATACGCAGTATTTT. It codes for CASSYQQGWTDTQYF.

This clone has only one observation. The V call is TRBV24-1, the J call TRBJ2-7; 7 bases are a match to TRBD1. From germline, CDR1 is KGHDR and CDR2 SFDVKD. V was pared by 1 base and J by 0 bases, with 5 bases of the junction left unmatched. CDR3 length equals 16 residues. DNA of the CDR3: TGTGCCACCAGTGATTTCCCGGACAGGAGCTCCTACGAGCAGTACTTC. It translates to CATSDFPDRSSYEQYF.